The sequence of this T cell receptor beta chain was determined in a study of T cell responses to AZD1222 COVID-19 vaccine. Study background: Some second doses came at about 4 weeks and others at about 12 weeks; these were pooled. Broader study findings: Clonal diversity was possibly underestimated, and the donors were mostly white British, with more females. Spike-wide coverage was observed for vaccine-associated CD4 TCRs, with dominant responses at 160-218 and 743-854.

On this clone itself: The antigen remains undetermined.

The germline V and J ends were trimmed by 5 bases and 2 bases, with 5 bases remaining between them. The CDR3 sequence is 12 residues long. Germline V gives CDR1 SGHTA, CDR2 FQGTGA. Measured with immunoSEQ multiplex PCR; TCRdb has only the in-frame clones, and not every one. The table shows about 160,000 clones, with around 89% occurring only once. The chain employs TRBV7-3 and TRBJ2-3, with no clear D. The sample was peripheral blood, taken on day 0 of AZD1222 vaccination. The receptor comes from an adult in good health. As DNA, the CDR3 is TGTGCCAGCAGCCTGTACACAGATACGCAGTATTTT. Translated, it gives CASSLYTDTQYF.